The present T cell receptor beta chain was sequenced within a study of OX40 agonist ivuxolimab in advanced cancers. Germline V lookup: CDR1 SQVTM, CDR2 ANQGSEA. This CDR3 region has 15 residues. V lost 4 bases to trimming and J lost 4 bases, with 18 bases between them. Method: immunoSEQ multiplex PCR; TCRdb's copy keeps in-frame clones and lacks some. The sample lists some 67,000 clones, about 88% occurring once. This chain links TRBV29-1 with TRBJ2-3; perhaps TRBD2 as D (5 bases). The receptor's source is an adult with an advanced solid tumor such as melanoma, head and neck, liver or kidney cancer. The specimen comprised CD4+ or CD8+ T cells sorted from blood, sampled in a trial of the OX40 agonist ivuxolimab. The DNA for the CDR3 is TGCAGCGTTGTTCTGGCGCTTGAGAGGGCAGATACGCAGTATTTT. It yields the protein CSVVLALERADTQYF.